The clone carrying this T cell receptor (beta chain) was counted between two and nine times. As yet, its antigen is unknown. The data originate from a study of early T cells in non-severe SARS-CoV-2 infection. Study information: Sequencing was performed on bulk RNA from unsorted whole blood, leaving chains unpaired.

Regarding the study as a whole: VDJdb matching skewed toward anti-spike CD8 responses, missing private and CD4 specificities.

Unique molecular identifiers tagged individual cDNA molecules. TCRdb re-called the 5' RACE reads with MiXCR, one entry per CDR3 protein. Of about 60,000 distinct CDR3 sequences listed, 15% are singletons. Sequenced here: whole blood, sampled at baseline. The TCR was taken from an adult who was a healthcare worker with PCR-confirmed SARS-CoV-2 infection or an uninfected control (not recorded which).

The CDR3 DNA reads TGCAGCGTTTCCGAAAGAACAGGCGCCTTAACTAACTATGGCTACACCTTC. This gives the protein CSVSERTGALTNYGYTF. The rearrangement links TRBV29-1 to TRBJ1-2; possible D gene TRBD1, 5 bases. Trimming cost V 5 bases and J 0 bases, with 22 bases left between them. CDR1 and CDR2 (germline): SQVTM, ANQGSEA. This CDR3 has 17 amino acids.